Listed here are 22 T cell receptor beta chains from one sample, sequenced in a study of blood T cell repertoires in COVID-19. Libraries were prepared by immunoSEQ multiplex PCR; TCRdb keeps only in-frame clonotypes and omits some of them. The sample has some 65,000 clones, about nine tenths seen once. Sequenced sample: peripheral blood. The receptors here all came from a man in his 60s with acute or convalescent COVID-19.

The J gene is TRBJ2-7, the V gene TRBV5-1; 9 bases agree with TRBD1. The V and J ends lost 4 bases and 2 bases, in that order; junction bases with no gene match: 4. The CDR3 is 14 amino acids. Germline loops: CDR1 SGHRS, CDR2 YFSETQ. The CDR3 sequence is CASSPGTGPYEQYF. As DNA, the CDR3 is TGCGCCAGCAGCCCCGGGACAGGGCCCTACGAGCAGTACTTC.

This clone occurred a few times. J is TRBJ2-2 and V is TRBV5-1, with a tentative D call TRBD2 (6 bases). The germline V gene has CDR1 SGHRS and CDR2 YFSETQ. This CDR3 is 14 amino acids long. The V end was cut by 7 bases, the J end by 1 base, with 11 bases between. Here the CDR3 reads CASGSRGNTGELFF. The CDR3 nucleotides read TGCGCCAGCGGCTCGCGGGGGAACACCGGGGAGCTGTTTTTT.

The chain links TRBV30 to TRBJ2-1; tentatively, D is TRBD2 (5 bases). The CDR3 consists of 12 residues. V was cut by 4 bases and J by 6 bases, with 10 bases left in between. Germline V gives CDR1 GTSNPN, CDR2 SVGIG (reference sequence). The CDR3, as DNA: TGTGCCTGGACACGCGGGTTCAATGAGCAGTTCTTC. This codes for CAWTRGFNEQFF.

The chain uses TRBV11-2 and TRBJ2-7, with D unclear. The length of the CDR3 is 15 residues. Trimming took off 0 bases at V and 7 bases at J, with 16 bases between the two ends. Germline CDR1 SGHAT, CDR2 FQNNGV. The DNA for the CDR3 is TGTGCCAGCAGCTTAGATCATCCGGCTAGAGGAGAGCAGTACTTC. Protein product: CASSLDHPARGEQYF.

The V gene is TRBV29-1, the J gene TRBJ1-1, with 9 bases lining up with TRBD1. Germline loops: CDR1 SQVTM, CDR2 ANQGSEA. V was clipped by 7 bases and J by 6 bases; unmatched bases: 3. The CDR3 is made up of 11 amino acids. CDR3 protein: CSAGTGPEAFF. In DNA form, the CDR3 reads TGCAGCGCCGGGACAGGGCCTGAAGCTTTCTTT.

The rearrangement joins TRBV6-5 to TRBJ2-5; 7 bases line up with TRBD1. The J segment lost 5 bases and the V segment lost 7 bases, leaving 13 bases of the junction unmatched. The CDR3 contains 15 residues. Looked up from germline, CDR1 is MNHEY and CDR2 is SVGAGI. CDR3 region: CASTPGQVEGETQYF. The CDR3 region has the DNA TGTGCCAGCACCCCTGGACAGGTTGAGGGGGAGACCCAGTACTTC.

As to this clone: Other DNA variants within this sample encode the same CDR3. The chain uses TRBV5-1 and TRBJ1-2, with TRBD1 as a possible D gene (5 bases). Germline V gene sequence: CDR1 SGHRS, CDR2 YFSETQ. The CDR3 runs 13 residues. Trimming stripped 0 bases from V and 6 bases from J, with 9 bases between. This CDR3 reads CASSLEGVDGYTF. The CDR3 DNA sequence: TGCGCCAGCAGCTTGGAAGGGGTGGATGGCTACACCTTC.

The chain's CDR3 is CASSLRDRGIYNEQFF. The CDR3 DNA is TGTGCCAGCAGCTTACGTGACAGGGGGATCTACAATGAGCAGTTCTTC. J is TRBJ2-1 and V is TRBV11-1, with 9 bases identical to TRBD1. The V segment lost 2 bases and the J segment 3 bases; nucleotides outside the gene matches: 5. The CDR3 runs 16 residues. CDR1 is SGHAT and CDR2 is FQDESV in the germline V gene (reference sequence).

This chain uses TRBV7-2 with TRBJ2-1; possibly TRBD2 for D (5 bases). The germline V gene has CDR1 SGHTA and CDR2 FQGNSA. The CDR3 contains 15 residues. The ends were cut back, 0 bases at V and 7 bases at J, with 13 bases in the middle. The CDR3 DNA reads TGTGCCAGCAGCTTAGCGTGGGGAACGGGGAATGAGCAGTTCTTC. Its protein is CASSLAWGTGNEQFF. The full variable domain, completed using reference TRBV7-2 and TRBJ2-1, is GAGVSQSPSNKVTEKGKDVELRCDPISGHTALYWYRQSLGQGLEFLIYFQGNSAPDKSGLPSDRFSAERTGGSVSTLTIQRTQQEDSAVYLCASSLAWGTGNEQFFGPGTRLTVL.

The chain uses TRBV3-1 (or the pseudogene TRBV3-2) and TRBJ1-2; TRBD1 might be the D (5 bases). Germline assignment: CDR1 LGHDT and CDR2 YNNKEL (reference sequence). V was shortened by 0 bases and J by 3 bases, with 23 bases between the two germline ends. The CDR3 covers 19 residues. CDR3 nucleotide sequence: TGTGCCAGCAGCCAAGATTATTTAGTTGACAGCTTAGGGCACTATGGCTACACCTTC. It translates to CASSQDYLVDSLGHYGYTF.

J is TRBJ1-6 and V is TRBV6-2 or TRBV6-3; weak D call: TRBD1 (5 bases). V shed 4 bases and J shed 5 bases, with 15 bases lying between them. Looked up from germline, CDR1 is MNHEY and CDR2 is SVGEGT. The CDR3 length is 16 residues. The CDR3: CASSLRQGRNNSPLHF. CDR3 DNA sequence: TGTGCCAGCAGTTTGCGCCAGGGAAGGAATAATTCACCCCTCCACTTT.

The V and J genes are TRBV27 and TRBJ1-5, with D unresolved. The V gene lost 3 bases and the J gene lost 0 bases, with 3 bases spanning the gap. In germline, CDR1 is MNHEY, CDR2 SMNVEV (reference sequence). This CDR3 spans 13 amino acids. The CDR3 loop reads CASSFSSNQPQHF. In DNA form, the CDR3 reads TGTGCCAGCAGTTTCAGTAGCAATCAGCCCCAGCATTTT.

The sample holds a few counts of this clone. CDR3 region: CAWSVHRGGSGANVLTF. The CDR3 bases are TGTGCCTGGAGTGTACACAGGGGTGGGTCTGGGGCCAACGTCCTGACTTTC. J is TRBJ2-6 and V is TRBV30, with TRBD1 matching 7 bases. The CDR3 runs to 17 residues. Germline CDR1 and CDR2: GTSNPN and SVGIG (reference sequence). The J segment lost 1 base and the V segment lost 0 bases, leaving 6 bases of the junction unmatched.

This clone came up once. This chain's CDR3 is CASSLMASVKSGNTIYF. The CDR3, as DNA: TGTGCCAGCAGCCTCATGGCTTCTGTGAAGTCTGGAAACACCATATATTTT. This chain joins TRBV7-2 and TRBJ1-3; D remains unclear. Germline loops: CDR1 SGHTA, CDR2 FQGNSA. The V gene lost 5 bases and the J gene lost 1 base, with 18 bases spanning the gap. The CDR3 sequence is 17 residues long. The complete variable domain, with remaining parts taken from reference TRBV7-2 and TRBJ1-3, reads GAGVSQSPSNKVTEKGKDVELRCDPISGHTALYWYRQSLGQGLEFLIYFQGNSAPDKSGLPSDRFSAERTGGSVSTLTIQRTQQEDSAVYLCASSLMASVKSGNTIYFGEGSWLTVV.

The chain uses TRBV4-1 and TRBJ1-3; no firm D call. Per germline, CDR1 MGHRA and CDR2 YSYEKL. CDR3 length: 14 residues. V dropped 2 bases and J dropped 2 bases, with 7 bases sitting between them. CDR3 in amino acids: CASSQQFAGNTIYF. In DNA form, the CDR3 reads TGCGCCAGCAGCCAACAGTTCGCTGGAAACACCATATATTTT.

The chain uses TRBV6-5 and TRBJ2-1, with a weak D call TRBD2 (6 bases). Trimming removed 2 bases from V and 0 bases from J, with 11 bases in between. The germline V gene encodes CDR1 MNHEY and CDR2 SVGAGI. This CDR3 spans 16 amino acids. The CDR3 DNA sequence: TGTGCCAGCAGTTACCTACGGGGGAGCTCCTACAATGAGCAGTTCTTC. It is translated as CASSYLRGSSYNEQFF.

The CDR3 protein is CASSLGLGSSPLHF. As DNA, the CDR3 is TGCGCCAGCAGCTTAGGCCTAGGGAGTTCACCCCTCCACTTT. This chain connects TRBV5-1 to TRBJ1-6; D gene ambiguous. The V gene's germline CDR1 is SGHRS and CDR2 YFSETQ. Trimming left V 2 bases short and J 9 bases short, with 12 bases between. The CDR3 has 14 amino acids.

CDR3 DNA sequence: TGTGCCAGTAGTATCGTACTGGACACTGAAGCTTTCTTT. It codes for CASSIVLDTEAFF. The chain couples TRBV19 to TRBJ1-1; D not certain. Germline values: CDR1 LNHDA, CDR2 SQIVND (reference sequence). The CDR3 has 13 amino acids. V shed 3 bases and J shed 3 bases, with 8 bases lying between them.

The rearrangement uses TRBV10-3 and TRBJ2-1, with 7 positions matching TRBD1. Germline V gives CDR1 ENHRY, CDR2 SYGVKD. This CDR3 has 15 residues. Trimming cost V 10 bases and J 10 bases; bases outside gene matches: 19. CDR3 coding DNA: TGTGCCACCGGGGCACCCGGGACAGTACTCAGGGAGCAGTTCTTC. Translated, it gives CATGAPGTVLREQFF.

The genes are TRBV18 and TRBJ2-2, with 7 positions matching TRBD2. The germline V gene has CDR1 KGHSH and CDR2 LQKENI. V lost 4 bases to trimming and J lost 5 bases; unmatched junction nucleotides: 10. The CDR3 is 16 amino acids. In DNA, the CDR3 is TGTGCCAGCTCACGCCGGGAGGCGTTGAGTACCGGGGAGCTGTTTTTT. The encoded protein is CASSRREALSTGELFF.

This rearrangement joins TRBV12-5 to TRBJ2-3; 11 bases agree with TRBD2. The length of the CDR3 is 17 residues. V trimming: 0 bases; J trimming: 2 bases; junction bases outside the gene matches: 4. Germline CDR1 reads LGHNT; CDR2 reads FRNRAP. The CDR3 loop is CASGLVLAGAITDTQYF. CDR3 DNA sequence: TGTGCTAGTGGTTTGGTACTAGCGGGGGCGATCACAGATACGCAGTATTTT.

The chain is built from TRBV5-4 and TRBJ2-3, with D maybe TRBD2 (5 bases). Trimming pared 0 bases from V and 3 bases from J, leaving 8 bases between. Looked up from germline, CDR1 is SGHNT and CDR2 is YYREEE (reference sequence). The length of the CDR3 is 14 residues. The CDR3 region has the DNA TGTGCCAGCAGCTTGGGCGGGCAAACAGATACGCAGTATTTT. Translated, it gives CASSLGGQTDTQYF.